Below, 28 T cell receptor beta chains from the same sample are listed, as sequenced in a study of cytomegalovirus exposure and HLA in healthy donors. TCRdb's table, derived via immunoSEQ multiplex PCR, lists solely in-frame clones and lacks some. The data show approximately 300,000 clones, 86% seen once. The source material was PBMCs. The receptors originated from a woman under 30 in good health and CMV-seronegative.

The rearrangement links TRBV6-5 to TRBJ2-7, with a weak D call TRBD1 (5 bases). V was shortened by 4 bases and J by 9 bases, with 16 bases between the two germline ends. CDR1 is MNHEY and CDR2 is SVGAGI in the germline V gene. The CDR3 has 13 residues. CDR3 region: CASSSQGTFGQYF. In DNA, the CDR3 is TGTGCCAGCAGTTCTCAGGGAACCTTCGGGCAGTACTTC.

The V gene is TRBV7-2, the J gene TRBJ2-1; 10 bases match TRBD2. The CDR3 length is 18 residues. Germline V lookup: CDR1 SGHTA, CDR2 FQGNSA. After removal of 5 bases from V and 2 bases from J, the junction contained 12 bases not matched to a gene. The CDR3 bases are TGTGCCAGCAGCCCCCGGGTTTCCACTAGCGGGACCTACAATGAGCAGTTCTTC. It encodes CASSPRVSTSGTYNEQFF.

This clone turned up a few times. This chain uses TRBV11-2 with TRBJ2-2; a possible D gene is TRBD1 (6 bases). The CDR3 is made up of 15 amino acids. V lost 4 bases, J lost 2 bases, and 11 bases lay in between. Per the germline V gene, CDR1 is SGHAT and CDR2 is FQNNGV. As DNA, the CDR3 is TGTGCCAGCAGCTCCTCAGGGGATAACACCGGGGAGCTGTTTTTT. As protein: CASSSSGDNTGELFF.

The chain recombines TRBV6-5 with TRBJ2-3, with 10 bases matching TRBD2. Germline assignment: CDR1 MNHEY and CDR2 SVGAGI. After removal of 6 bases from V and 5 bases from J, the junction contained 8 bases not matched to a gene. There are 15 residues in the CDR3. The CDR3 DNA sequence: TGTGCCAGCAGCCTCGGGGTAGCGGGAGGAGATACGCAGTATTTT. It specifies CASSLGVAGGDTQYF.

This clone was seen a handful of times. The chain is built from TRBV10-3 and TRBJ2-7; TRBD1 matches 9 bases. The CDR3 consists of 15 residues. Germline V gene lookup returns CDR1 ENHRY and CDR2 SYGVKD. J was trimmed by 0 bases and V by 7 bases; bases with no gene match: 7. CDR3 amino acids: CAIKFGTGYSYEQYF. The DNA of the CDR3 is TGTGCCATCAAATTTGGGACAGGGTACTCCTACGAGCAGTACTTC.

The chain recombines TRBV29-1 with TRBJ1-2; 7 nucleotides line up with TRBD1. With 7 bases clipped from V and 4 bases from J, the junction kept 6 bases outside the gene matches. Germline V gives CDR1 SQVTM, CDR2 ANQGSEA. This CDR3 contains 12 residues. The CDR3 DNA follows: TGCAGCGCACAGGGACAGCCCTATGGCTACACCTTC. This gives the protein CSAQGQPYGYTF.

CDR3 nucleotides: TGTGCCAGCAGTTATACAGGGGAGCAGTACTTC. It encodes CASSYTGEQYF. V gene TRBV5-6 combines with J gene TRBJ2-7, with a tentative D call TRBD1 (6 bases). CDR1 is SGHDT and CDR2 is YYEEEE in the germline V gene. V was trimmed by 5 bases and J by 7 bases, leaving 10 bases between them. The CDR3 has 11 amino acids.

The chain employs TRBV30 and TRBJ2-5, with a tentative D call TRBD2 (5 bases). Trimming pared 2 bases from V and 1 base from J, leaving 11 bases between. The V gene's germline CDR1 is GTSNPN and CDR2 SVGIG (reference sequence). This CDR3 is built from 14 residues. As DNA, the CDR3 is TGTGCCTGGAGTCTGGGCGGGTCCCAAGAGACCCAGTACTTC. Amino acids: CAWSLGGSQETQYF.

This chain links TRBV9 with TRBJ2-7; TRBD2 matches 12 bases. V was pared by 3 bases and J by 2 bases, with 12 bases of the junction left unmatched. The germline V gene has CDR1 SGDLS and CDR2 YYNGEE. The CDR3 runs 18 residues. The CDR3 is CASSAGLAGPYTPYEQYF. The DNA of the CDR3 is TGTGCCAGCAGCGCGGGACTAGCGGGCCCCTACACTCCCTACGAGCAGTACTTC.

CDR3 sequence: CASRNRDRLSYEQYF. CDR3 DNA sequence: TGTGCCAGCAGGAACCGGGACAGGCTCTCCTACGAGCAGTACTTC. The gene calls are TRBV6-5 and TRBJ2-7, with 8 bases identical to TRBD1. The CDR3 runs 15 residues. Germline loops: CDR1 MNHEY, CDR2 SVGAGI. V gave up 6 bases and J gave up 0 bases; unmatched junction bases: 7.

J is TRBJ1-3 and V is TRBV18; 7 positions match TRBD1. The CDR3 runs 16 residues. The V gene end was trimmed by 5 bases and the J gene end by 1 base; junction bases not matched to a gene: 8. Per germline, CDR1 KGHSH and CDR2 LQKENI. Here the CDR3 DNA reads TGTGCCAGCTCAGCTCCGGGACAGTCATCTGGAAACACCATATATTTT. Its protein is CASSAPGQSSGNTIYF.

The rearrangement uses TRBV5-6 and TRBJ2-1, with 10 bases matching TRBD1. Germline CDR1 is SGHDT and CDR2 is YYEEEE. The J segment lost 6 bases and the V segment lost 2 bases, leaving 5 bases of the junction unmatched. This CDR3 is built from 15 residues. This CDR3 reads CASSFGQGDANEQFF. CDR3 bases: TGTGCCAGCAGCTTCGGACAGGGGGACGCCAATGAGCAGTTCTTC. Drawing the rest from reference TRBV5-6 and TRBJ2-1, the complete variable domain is DAGVTQSPTHLIKTRGQQVTLRCSPKSGHDTVSWYQQALGQGPQFIFQYYEEEERQRGNFPDRFSGHQFPNYSSELNVNALLLGDSALYLCASSFGQGDANEQFFGPGTRLTVL.

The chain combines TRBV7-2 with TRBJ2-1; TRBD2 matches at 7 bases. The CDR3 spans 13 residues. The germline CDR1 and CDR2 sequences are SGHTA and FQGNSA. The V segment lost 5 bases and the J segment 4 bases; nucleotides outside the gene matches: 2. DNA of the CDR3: TGTGCCAGCAGCCGGGAGGCATACAATGAGCAGTTCTTC. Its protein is CASSREAYNEQFF.

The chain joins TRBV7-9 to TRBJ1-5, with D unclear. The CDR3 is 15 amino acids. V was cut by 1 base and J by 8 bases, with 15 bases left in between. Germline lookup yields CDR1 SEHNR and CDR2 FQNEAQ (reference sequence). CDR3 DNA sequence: TGTGCCAGCAGCTTAGACACAAACCCCGGGAAGCCCCAGCATTTT. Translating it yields CASSLDTNPGKPQHF.

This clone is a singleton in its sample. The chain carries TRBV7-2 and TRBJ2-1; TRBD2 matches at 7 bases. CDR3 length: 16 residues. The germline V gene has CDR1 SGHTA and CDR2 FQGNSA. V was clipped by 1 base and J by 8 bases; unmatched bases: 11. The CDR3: CASSLVSTSPRDEQFF. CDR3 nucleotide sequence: TGTGCCAGCAGCTTAGTGTCGACTAGCCCCAGGGATGAGCAGTTCTTC.

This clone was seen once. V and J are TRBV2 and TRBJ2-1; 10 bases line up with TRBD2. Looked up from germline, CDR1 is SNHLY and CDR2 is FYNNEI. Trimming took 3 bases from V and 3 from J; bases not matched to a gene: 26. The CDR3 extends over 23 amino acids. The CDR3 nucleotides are TGTGCCAGCAGTGACCCGGGGCCCGGGACTAGCGTTCGGCAACTTAGGGGCTACAATGAGCAGTTCTTC. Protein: CASSDPGPGTSVRQLRGYNEQFF.

Written as DNA, the CDR3 is TGTGCCAGCTCAGGGGGCGAGGATCAGCCCCAGCATTTT. Translated: CASSGGEDQPQHF. The chain uses TRBV18 and TRBJ1-5, with a possible D match to TRBD1 (6 bases). The CDR3 runs 13 residues. Trimming took off 5 bases at V and 5 bases at J, with 10 bases between the two ends. The V gene's germline CDR1 is KGHSH and CDR2 LQKENI.

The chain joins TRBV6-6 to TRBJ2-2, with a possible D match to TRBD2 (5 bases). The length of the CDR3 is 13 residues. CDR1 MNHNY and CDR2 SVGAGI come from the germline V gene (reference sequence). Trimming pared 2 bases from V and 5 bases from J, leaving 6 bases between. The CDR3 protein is CASSYEGTGELFF. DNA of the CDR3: TGTGCCAGCAGTTACGAGGGAACCGGGGAGCTGTTTTTT.

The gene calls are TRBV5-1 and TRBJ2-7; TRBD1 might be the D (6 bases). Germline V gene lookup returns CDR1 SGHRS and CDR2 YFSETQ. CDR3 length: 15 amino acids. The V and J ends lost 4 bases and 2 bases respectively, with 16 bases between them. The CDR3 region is CASSQNRELAYEQYF. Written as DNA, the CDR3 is TGCGCCAGCAGCCAAAACAGGGAACTTGCCTACGAGCAGTACTTC.

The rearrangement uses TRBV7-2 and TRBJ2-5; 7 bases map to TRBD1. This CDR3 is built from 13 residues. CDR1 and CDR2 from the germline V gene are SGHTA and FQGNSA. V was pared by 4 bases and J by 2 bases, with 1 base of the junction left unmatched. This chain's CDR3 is CASSWGQQETQYF. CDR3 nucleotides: TGTGCCAGCAGCTGGGGACAGCAAGAGACCCAGTACTTC. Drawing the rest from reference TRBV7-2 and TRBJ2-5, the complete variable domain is GAGVSQSPSNKVTEKGKDVELRCDPISGHTALYWYRQSLGQGLEFLIYFQGNSAPDKSGLPSDRFSAERTGGSVSTLTIQRTQQEDSAVYLCASSWGQQETQYFGPGTRLLVL.

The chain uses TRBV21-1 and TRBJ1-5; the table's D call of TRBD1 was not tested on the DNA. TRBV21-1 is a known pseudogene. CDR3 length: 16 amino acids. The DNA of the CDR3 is TGTGCCAGCACCGCAGGAGTGACAGGGAGCAATCAGCCCCAGCATTTT. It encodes CASTAGVTGSNQPQHF.

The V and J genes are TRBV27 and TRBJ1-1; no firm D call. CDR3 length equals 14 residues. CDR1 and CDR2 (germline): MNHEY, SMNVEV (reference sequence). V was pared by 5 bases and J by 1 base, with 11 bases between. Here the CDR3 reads CASSAVTGNTEAFF. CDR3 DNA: TGTGCCAGCAGTGCGGTAACGGGGAACACTGAAGCTTTCTTT.

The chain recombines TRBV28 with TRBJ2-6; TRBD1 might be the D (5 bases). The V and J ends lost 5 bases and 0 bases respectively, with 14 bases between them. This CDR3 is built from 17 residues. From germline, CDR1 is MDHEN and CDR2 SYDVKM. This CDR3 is CASSPPPGSSGANVLTF. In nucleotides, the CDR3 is TGTGCCAGCAGTCCACCCCCAGGGTCCTCTGGGGCCAACGTCCTGACTTTC.

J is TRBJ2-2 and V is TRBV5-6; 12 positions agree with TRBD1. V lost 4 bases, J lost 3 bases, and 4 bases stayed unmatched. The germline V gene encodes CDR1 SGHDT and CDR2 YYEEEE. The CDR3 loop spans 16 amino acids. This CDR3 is CASSRGDRGHTGELFF. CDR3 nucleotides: TGTGCCAGCAGCCGGGGGGACAGGGGGCACACCGGGGAGCTGTTTTTT.

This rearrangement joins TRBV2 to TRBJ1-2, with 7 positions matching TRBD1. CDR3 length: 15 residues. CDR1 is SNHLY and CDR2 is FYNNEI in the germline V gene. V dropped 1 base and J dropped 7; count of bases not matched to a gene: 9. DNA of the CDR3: TGTGCCAGCAGTGAAGAAGGGGGCGCCTTTGGTGGCTACACCTTC. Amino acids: CASSEEGGAFGGYTF.

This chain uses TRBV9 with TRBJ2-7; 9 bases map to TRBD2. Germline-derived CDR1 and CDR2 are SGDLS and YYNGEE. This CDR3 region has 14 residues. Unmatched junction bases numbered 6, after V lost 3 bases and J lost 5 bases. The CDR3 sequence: CASSAEGGRDEQYF. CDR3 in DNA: TGTGCCAGCAGCGCAGAGGGCGGGAGGGACGAGCAGTACTTC.

As DNA, the CDR3 is TGCAGCGTTGTCCGACGGGGGGGGGTAACGTCCGGGCTAAGCTCCTACGAGCAGTACTTC. Protein product: CSVVRRGGVTSGLSSYEQYF. The V and J genes are TRBV29-1 and TRBJ2-7; 8 nucleotides agree with TRBD2. V dropped 4 bases and J dropped 0; count of bases not matched to a gene: 23. The CDR3 loop spans 20 amino acids. Looked up from germline, CDR1 is SQVTM and CDR2 is ANQGSEA.

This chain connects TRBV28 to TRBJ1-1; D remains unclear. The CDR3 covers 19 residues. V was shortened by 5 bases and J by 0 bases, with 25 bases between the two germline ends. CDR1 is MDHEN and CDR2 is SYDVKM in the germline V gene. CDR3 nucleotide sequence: TGTGCCAGCAGTCCCTCCCGGTGGTGGGGATCGGGGATGAACACTGAAGCTTTCTTT. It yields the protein CASSPSRWWGSGMNTEAFF. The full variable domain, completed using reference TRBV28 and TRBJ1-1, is DVKVTQSSRYLVKRTGEKVFLECVQDMDHENMFWYRQDPGLGLRLIYFSYDVKMKEKGDIPEGYSVSREKKERFSLILESASTNQTSMYLCASSPSRWWGSGMNTEAFFGQGTRLTVV.